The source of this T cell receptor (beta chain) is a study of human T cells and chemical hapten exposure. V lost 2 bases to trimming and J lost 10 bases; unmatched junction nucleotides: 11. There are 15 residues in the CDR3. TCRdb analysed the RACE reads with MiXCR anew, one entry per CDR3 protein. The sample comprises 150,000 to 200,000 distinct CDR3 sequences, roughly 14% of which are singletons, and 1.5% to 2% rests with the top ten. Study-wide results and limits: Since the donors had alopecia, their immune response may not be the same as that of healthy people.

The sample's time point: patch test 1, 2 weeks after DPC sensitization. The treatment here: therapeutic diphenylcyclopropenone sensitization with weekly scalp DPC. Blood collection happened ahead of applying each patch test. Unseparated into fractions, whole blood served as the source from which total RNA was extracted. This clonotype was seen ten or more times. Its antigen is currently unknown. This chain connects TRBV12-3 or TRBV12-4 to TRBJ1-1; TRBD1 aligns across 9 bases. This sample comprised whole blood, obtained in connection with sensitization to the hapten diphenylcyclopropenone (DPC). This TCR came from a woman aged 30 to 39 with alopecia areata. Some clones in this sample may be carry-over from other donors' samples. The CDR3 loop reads CASSLTGTGNAGAFF. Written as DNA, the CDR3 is TGTGCCAGCAGTTTAACCGGGACAGGGAACGCTGGAGCTTTCTTT.